This TCR beta chain was sequenced during a study of response to subunit inactivated influenza vaccine. TCRdb recomputed calls from the RT-PCR reads with MiXCR, one row per CDR3 protein. The top ten clones hold approximately 2.9% of a sample with about 540,000 distinct CDR3 sequences, under 30% of them seen once. The CDR3 is made up of 14 amino acids. Germline-derived CDR1 and CDR2 are MNHEY and SVGAGI. The junction had 6 bases not matched to a gene; V was cut back by 6 bases and J by 6 bases. The sample was also linked to a second study, of T cells expressing NK-cell markers. That publication notes: A 5'RACE template switching approach incorporating UMIs was used to make TCR beta cDNA. Sequenced donors, eight in total, included seven who were HCMV-seropositive and one who was seronegative. Within several experiments, an anti-gamma-delta TCR antibody kept the sorting limited to alpha-beta TCR T cells. Among several donors, these clonotypes also ranked first in the CD3+CD56-NKG2C+ fraction.

This sequence joins TRBV6-5 and TRBJ2-1, with TRBD2 identical over 9 bases. The clonotype comes from a man between 50 and 59 years old who received an inactivated influenza vaccine. Source: CD4+ T cells sorted from PBMCs, taken 11 to 12 days after vaccination. The CDR3 bases are TGTGCCAGCAGGGGTGCTAGCGGGATCAATGAGCAGTTCTTC. Its translation is CASRGASGINEQFF.